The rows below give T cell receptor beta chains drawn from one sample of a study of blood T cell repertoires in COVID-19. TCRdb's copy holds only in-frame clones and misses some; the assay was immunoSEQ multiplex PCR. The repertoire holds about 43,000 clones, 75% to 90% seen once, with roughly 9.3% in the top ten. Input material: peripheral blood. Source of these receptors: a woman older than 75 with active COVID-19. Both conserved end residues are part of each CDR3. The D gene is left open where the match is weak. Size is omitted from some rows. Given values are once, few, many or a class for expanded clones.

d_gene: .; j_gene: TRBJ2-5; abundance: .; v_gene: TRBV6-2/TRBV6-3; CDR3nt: TGTGCCAGCAGTTACTCGACAGGAGTACAAGAGACCCAGTACTTC; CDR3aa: CASSYSTGVQETQYF
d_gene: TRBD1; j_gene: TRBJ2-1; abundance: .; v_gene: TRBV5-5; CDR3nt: TGTGCCAGCAGCCGCCGACAGGGGGCGGTCAATGAGCAGTTCTTC; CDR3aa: CASSRRQGAVNEQFF
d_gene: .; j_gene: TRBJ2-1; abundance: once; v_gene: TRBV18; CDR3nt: TGTGCCAGCTCACCACGCGCCGGGGTTGCTAATGAGCAGTTCTTC; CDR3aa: CASSPRAGVANEQFF
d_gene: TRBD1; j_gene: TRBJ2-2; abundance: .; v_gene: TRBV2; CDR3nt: TGTGCCAGCAGTGGGGGACAGTCGAACACCGGGGAGCTGTTTTTT; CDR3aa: CASSGGQSNTGELFF
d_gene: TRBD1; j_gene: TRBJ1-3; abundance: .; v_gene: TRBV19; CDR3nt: TGTGCCAGTATGGCAGGGGGAGGAATCCTTGGAAACACCATATATTTT; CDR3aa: CASMAGGGILGNTIYF
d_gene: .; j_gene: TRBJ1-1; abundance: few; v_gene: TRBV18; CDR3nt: TGTGCCAGCTCACGGGAGCAACACATGAACACTGAAGCTTTCTTT; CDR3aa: CASSREQHMNTEAFF
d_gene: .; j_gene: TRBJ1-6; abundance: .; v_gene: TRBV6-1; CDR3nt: TGTGCCAGCAGTGAATCAGACAGTACGAATTCACCCCTCCACTTT; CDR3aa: CASSESDSTNSPLHF
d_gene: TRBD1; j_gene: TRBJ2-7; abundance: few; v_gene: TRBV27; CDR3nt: TGTGCCAGCAGCCGGGACAGAGGCTCCTACGAGCAGTACTTC; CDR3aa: CASSRDRGSYEQYF
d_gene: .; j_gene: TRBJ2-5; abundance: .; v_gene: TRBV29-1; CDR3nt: TGCAGCGTAGAGTACTTGGAGACCCAGTACTTC; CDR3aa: CSVEYLETQYF
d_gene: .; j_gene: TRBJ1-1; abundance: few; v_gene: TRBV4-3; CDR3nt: TGCGCCAGCAGCCAAGAGACGGAGGGGCCAGCTTTCTTT; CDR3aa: CASSQETEGPAFF
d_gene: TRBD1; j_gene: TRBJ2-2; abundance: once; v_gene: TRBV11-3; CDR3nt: TGTGCCAGCACCAAGATCCGGGACAGAAACACCGGGGAGCTGTTTTTT; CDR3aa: CASTKIRDRNTGELFF
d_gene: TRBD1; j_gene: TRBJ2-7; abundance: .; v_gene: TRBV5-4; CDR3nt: TGTGCCAGCAGCTGGGGCAGGGGTGGGACAGGGGGCTACGAGCAGTACTTC; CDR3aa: CASSWGRGGTGGYEQYF
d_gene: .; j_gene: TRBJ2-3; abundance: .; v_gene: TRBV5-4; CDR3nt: TGTGCCAGCAGCTTGGGGGCAGGGCTAAGCACAGATACGCAGTATTTT; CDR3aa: CASSLGAGLSTDTQYF
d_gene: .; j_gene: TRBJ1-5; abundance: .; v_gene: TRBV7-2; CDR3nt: TGTGCCAGCAGCTTATGGGGGGGTCACGATCAGCCCCAGCATTTT; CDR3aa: CASSLWGGHDQPQHF
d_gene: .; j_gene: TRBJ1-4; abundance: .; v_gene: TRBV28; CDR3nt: TGTGCCAGCAGCCTACAGGGTTCTAATGAAAAACTGTTTTTT; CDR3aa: CASSLQGSNEKLFF
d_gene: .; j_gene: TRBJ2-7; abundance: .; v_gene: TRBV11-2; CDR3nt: TGTGCCAGCAGCCAACCAGGGGCCCCCACCACCTACGAGCAGTACTTC; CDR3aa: CASSQPGAPTTYEQYF
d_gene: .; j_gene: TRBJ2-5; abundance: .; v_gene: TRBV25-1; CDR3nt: TGTGCCAGCAGTGACTGGACTCGGACCCAAGAGACCCAGTACTTC; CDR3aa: CASSDWTRTQETQYF
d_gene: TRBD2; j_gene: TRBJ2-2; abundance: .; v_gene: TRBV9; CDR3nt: TGTGCCAGCAGCCTTACTAGCGGAGCGAACACCGGGGAGCTGTTTTTT; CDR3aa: CASSLTSGANTGELFF
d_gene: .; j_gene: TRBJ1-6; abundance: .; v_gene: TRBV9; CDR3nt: TGTGCCAGCAGCGTGGGACACGTTAATTCACCCCTCCACTTT; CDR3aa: CASSVGHVNSPLHF
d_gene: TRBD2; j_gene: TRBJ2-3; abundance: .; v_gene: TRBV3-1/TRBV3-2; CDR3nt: TGTGCCAGCAGCCGCGCGGGGGGACCAGATACGCAGTATTTT; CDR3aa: CASSRAGGPDTQYF
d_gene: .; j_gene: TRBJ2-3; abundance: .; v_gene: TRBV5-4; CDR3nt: TGTGCCAGCAGCTTTCCGGGGTCTACAGATACGCAGTATTTT; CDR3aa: CASSFPGSTDTQYF
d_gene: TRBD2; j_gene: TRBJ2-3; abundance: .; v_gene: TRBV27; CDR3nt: TGTGCCAGCAGGGGGACTAGCGGGGGAGGAACAGATACGCAGTATTTT; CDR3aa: CASRGTSGGGTDTQYF
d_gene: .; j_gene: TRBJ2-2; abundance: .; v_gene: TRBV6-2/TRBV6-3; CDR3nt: TGTGCCAGCAGTTACGGTAACTTGAACACCGGGGAGCTGTTTTTT; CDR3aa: CASSYGNLNTGELFF
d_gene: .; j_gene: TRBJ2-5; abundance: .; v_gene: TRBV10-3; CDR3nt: TGTGCCATCAGTGAACGCGGGTACCAAGAGACCCAGTACTTC; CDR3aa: CAISERGYQETQYF
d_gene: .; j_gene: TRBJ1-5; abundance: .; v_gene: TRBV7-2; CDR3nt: TGTGCCAGCAGCCTGACCCGACAGAGCAATCAGCCCCAGCATTTT; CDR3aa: CASSLTRQSNQPQHF
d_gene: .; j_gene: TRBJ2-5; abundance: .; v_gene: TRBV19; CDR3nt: TGTGCCAGTAGTATCAAGAAAGGAACAGGGCCGACGGAGACCCAGTACTTC; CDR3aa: CASSIKKGTGPTETQYF
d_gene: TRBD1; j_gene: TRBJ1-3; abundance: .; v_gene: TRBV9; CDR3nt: TGTGCCAGCAGCGTAGTTGGAGGGGGCCCTGGAAACACCATATATTTT; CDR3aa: CASSVVGGGPGNTIYF
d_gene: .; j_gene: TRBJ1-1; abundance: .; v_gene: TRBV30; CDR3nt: TGTGCCTGGAGTGGCCGTGGGACAAAGAACACTGAAGCTTTCTTT; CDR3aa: CAWSGRGTKNTEAFF
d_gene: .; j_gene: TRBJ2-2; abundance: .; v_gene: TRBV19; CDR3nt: TGTGCCAGTAGTATCCGGGCAGGGATACGCACCGGGGAGCTGTTTTTT; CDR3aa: CASSIRAGIRTGELFF
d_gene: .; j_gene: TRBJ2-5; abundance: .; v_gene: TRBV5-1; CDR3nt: TGCGCCAGCAGCCCAACCGGGCTAGCTGAGACCCAGTACTTC; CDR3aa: CASSPTGLAETQYF
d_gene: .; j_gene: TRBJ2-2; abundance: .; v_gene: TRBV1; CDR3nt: TGCACCAGCAGCCAAGATTGTAGGGGTAGAACCGGGGAGCTGTTTTTT; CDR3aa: CTSSQDCRGRTGELFF
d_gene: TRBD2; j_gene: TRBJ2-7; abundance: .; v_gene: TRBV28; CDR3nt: TGTGCCACCCTCGGACCGGGGGGTGAGCAGTACTTC; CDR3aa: CATLGPGGEQYF
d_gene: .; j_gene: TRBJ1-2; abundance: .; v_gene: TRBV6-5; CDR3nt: TGTGCCACCCGCGGACAGTGGAGCGATGGCTACACCTTC; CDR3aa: CATRGQWSDGYTF
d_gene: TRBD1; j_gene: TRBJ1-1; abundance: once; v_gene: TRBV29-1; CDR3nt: TGCAGCGGTAAAGGACAGGGGCAGAGCACTGAAGCTTTCTTT; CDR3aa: CSGKGQGQSTEAFF
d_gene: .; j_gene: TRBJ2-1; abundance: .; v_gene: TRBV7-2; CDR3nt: TGTGCCAGCAGCTTAGAGAGAGAGCTAGAGCAGTTCTTC; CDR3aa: CASSLERELEQFF
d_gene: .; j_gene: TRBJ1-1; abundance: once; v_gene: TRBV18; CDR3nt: TGTGCCAGCACCCTAGGCGCGAGGGATACGAACACTGAAGCTTTCTTT; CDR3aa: CASTLGARDTNTEAFF
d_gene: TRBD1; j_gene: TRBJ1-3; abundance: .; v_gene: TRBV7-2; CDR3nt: TGTGCCAGCAGCTTAAGTCAGGGGGCAAGCTCTGGAAACACCATATATTTT; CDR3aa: CASSLSQGASSGNTIYF
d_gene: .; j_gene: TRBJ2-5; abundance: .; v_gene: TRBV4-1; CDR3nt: TGCGCCAGCAGGAGTCGGCAGGGAGAGACCCAGTACTTC; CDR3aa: CASRSRQGETQYF
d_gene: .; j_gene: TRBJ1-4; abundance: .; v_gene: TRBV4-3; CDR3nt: TGCGCCAGCAGCCCGGGAGGAGGTAATGAAAAACTGTTTTTT; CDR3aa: CASSPGGGNEKLFF
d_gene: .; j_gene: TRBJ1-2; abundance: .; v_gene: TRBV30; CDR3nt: TGTGCCTGGAGTCTCGGGGGAGGCTACACCTTC; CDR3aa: CAWSLGGGYTF
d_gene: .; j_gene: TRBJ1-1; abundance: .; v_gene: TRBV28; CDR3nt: TGTGCCAGCAGGAACAGGGTTTGGATAAGAACTGAAGCTTTCTTT; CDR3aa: CASRNRVWIRTEAFF
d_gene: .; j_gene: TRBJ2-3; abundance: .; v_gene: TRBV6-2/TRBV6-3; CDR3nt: TGTGCCAGCAGCGCCAGAGGGGCCAGGGGGTATTTT; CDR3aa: CASSARGARGYF
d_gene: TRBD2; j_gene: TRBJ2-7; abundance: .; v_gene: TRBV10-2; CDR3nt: TGCGCCAGCAGTGCTATCCTAGCGGGGGCAGGTGAGCAGTACTTC; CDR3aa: CASSAILAGAGEQYF
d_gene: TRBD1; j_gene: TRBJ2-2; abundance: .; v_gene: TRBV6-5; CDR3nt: TGTGCCAGGGGACAGGGGAACACCGGGGAGCTGTTTTTT; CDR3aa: CARGQGNTGELFF
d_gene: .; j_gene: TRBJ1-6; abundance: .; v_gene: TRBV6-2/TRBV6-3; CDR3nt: TGTGCCAGCAGTCTCTATGCCGGGACTCCCGGCACCCGAACACGCTTCGTCCACTTT; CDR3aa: CASSLYAGTPGTRTRFVHF
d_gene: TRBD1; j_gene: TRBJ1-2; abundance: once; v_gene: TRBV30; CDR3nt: TGTGCCTGGAGTCCCGGGACAGGGGGCAGGTGGGCCTATGGCTACACCTTC; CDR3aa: CAWSPGTGGRWAYGYTF
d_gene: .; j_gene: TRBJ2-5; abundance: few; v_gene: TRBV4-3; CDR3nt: TGCGCCAGCAGCCAAGAAGGCGCTAGCGATGAAGAGACCCAGTACTTC; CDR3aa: CASSQEGASDEETQYF
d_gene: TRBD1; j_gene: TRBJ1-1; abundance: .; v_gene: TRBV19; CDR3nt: TGTGCCAGTAGTGCAGACTCCGGGACAGGGACCCCTGAAGCTTTCTTT; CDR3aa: CASSADSGTGTPEAFF